The source of this T cell receptor beta chain is a study of cytotoxic CD8 clonotypes in ibrutinib-treated CLL (dated by TCRdb to the early 2020s). For the study in its entirety: The cohort was composed of 11 relapsed/refractory and 15 treatment-naive patients; IGHV unmutated status was identified in about 17 patients. An average of roughly 270,000 productive templates and 94,082 productive rearrangements was obtained per sample. All remission and progressive disease samples were collected while patients were still receiving ibrutinib. The response samples were drawn at a median of approximately twelve months into treatment, with a range of roughly 6 to 36 months. Responses were partial in around 25 patients and complete in 2; after median about 70 months follow-up, 14 stayed in remission and roughly twelve progressed. Of the roughly 90 participants in the trial, about two dozen had longitudinal samples available. Cryopreserved peripheral blood mononuclear cells were collected before treatment, at response, and at either disease progression or sustained remission. The study at large found these results: At ibrutinib response clonality went up, during sustained remission it held steady, and at progression it dropped back toward baseline. Baseline clonality was found to be higher than that of age-matched healthy donors and was strongly correlated with circulating CD8+ T-cell counts. Lymph node repertoires were not examined, and the timing of sampling was not matched between patients in sustained remission and those whose disease progressed. Public clonotypes were rare and either shrank or stayed stable during treatment, and the rise in clonality at ibrutinib response reflected expansion of private clonotypes.

For TCR beta library preparation, roughly 2 micrograms of genomic DNA were extracted from the cryopreserved PBMCs. High-throughput TCR beta sequencing was performed on longitudinal blood samples from CLL patients receiving ibrutinib monotherapy. The patients took part in an open-label, single-center phase 2 trial of ibrutinib monotherapy. V lost 4 bases and J lost 4 bases, and the count of bases not matched to a germline gene is 4. As encoded in the germline V gene, CDR1 is SGHRS while CDR2 is YFSETQ. From its cysteine to its phenylalanine, the CDR3 spans 14 amino acids. Only the CDR3 region is kept as DNA, spanning 42 bases read in frame from base 1. Concerning this clone itself: Which antigen it targets is not known. Base-call qualities are not available, and no considerably larger clone is one nucleotide away.

The goal of deep resolution MiSeq sequencing was a depth between 1 in 1 million and 1 in 200,000 T cells, and coverage averaged 10x per clonotype. The immunoSEQ hsTCRB Kit was used to generate the TCR beta libraries. As for the original processing: Data were analyzed with ImmunoSEQ Data Assistant and ImmunoSEQ Analyzer, with V, D and J genes assigned per IMGT definitions. Clonality, which ranges from 0 to 1, was calculated by subtracting the normalized Shannon entropy of productive rearrangement frequencies from one. Only overrepresented clonotypes making up at least 0.05% of the repertoire of each patient were included in the public clonotype analysis. Repertoires from about a dozen age-matched healthy donors in immuneACCESS were used as clonality controls. This is the immuneACCESS table as TCRdb keeps it, with only in-frame sequences that have V and J called. A part of the clones is gone; compared with another copy, unresolved V genes explain less than half, and the rest is unexplained. Clonal size and the V and J genes are those of that table, whereas D and trimming came from the DNA. Here the sample has more than 110,000 clones; 80% occur a single time. Of the sample, 7.6% is held by the ten largest clones.

The source is a human donor with chronic lymphocytic leukemia. Sequenced here: PBMCs, sampled after 36 months of ibrutinib treatment. The chain links TRBV5-1 with TRBJ2-3; TRBD1 agrees with 9 junctional bases. The CDR3 protein is CASSMGQGPDTQYF. In nucleotide form, the sequence is TGCGCCAGCAGCATGGGACAGGGCCCAGATACGCAGTATTTT.